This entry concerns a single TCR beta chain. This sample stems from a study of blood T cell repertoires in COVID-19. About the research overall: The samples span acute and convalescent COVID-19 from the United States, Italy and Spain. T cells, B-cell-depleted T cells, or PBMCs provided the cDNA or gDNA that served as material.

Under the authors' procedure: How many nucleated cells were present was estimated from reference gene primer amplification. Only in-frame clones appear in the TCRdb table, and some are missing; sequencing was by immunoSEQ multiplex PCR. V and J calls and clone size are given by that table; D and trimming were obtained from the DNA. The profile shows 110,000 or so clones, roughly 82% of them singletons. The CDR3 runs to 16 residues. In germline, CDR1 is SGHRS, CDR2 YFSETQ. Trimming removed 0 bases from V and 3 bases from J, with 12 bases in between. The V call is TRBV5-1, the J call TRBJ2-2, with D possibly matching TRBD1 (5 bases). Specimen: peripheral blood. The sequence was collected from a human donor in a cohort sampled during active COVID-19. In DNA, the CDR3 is TGCGCCAGCAGCTTGGGAGGCAGGGAAGACACCGGGGAGCTGTTTTTT. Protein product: CASSLGGREDTGELFF.